The present T cell receptor beta chain was sequenced within a study of cytomegalovirus exposure and HLA in healthy donors. Vbeta (60) and Jbeta (13) primers were used in the PCR. Produced via immunoSEQ multiplex PCR; TCRdb's table is partial and in-frame only. The sample contains 150,000 to 200,000 clones, about two thirds of which appear only once. CDR1 is LNHDA and CDR2 is SQIVND in the germline V gene (reference sequence). This CDR3 has 16 amino acids. Trimming removed 3 bases from V and 6 bases from J; junction bases left unmatched: 8. The chain is built from TRBV19 and TRBJ2-2; 9 nucleotides match TRBD1. Input material: PBMCs. This TCR derives from a woman under 30 in good health and CMV-seropositive. The CDR3 DNA sequence: TGTGCCAGTAGTATCCACGGGACAGGGATAGCCGGGGAGCTGTTTTTT. Protein product: CASSIHGTGIAGELFF.